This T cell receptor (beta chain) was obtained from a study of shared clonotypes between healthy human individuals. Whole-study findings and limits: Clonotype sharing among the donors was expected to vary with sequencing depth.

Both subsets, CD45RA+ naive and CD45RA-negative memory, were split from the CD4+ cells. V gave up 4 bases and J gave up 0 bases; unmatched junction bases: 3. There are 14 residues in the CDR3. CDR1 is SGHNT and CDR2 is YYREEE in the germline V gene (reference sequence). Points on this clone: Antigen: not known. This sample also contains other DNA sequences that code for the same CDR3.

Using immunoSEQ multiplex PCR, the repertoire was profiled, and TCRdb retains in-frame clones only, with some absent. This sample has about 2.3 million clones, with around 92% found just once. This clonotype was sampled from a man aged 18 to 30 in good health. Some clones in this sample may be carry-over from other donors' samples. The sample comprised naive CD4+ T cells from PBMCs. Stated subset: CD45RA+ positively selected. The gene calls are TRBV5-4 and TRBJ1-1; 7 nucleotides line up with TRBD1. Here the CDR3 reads CASSTGQVNTEAFF. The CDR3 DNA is TGTGCCAGCAGCACCGGACAGGTGAACACTGAAGCTTTCTTT.